Following are 29 T cell receptor beta chains from one sample sequenced in a study of OX40 agonist ivuxolimab in advanced cancers. Only in-frame clones appear in the TCRdb table, and some are missing; sequencing was by immunoSEQ multiplex PCR. The table lists tens of thousands of clones, 84% of them singletons. The source was CD4+ or CD8+ T cells sorted from blood, collected in a trial of the OX40 agonist ivuxolimab. Every receptor here comes from an adult with an advanced solid tumor such as melanoma, head and neck, liver or kidney cancer.

The V gene is TRBV6-1, the J gene TRBJ2-7, with TRBD1 matching 12 bases. Trimming removed 4 bases from V and 6 bases from J; junction bases left unmatched: 7. The CDR3 extends over 15 amino acids. Looked up from germline, CDR1 is MNHNS and CDR2 is SASEGT. The DNA for the CDR3 is TGTGCCAGCAGTGCGGGACAGGGGGCGCAATCCGAGCAGTACTTC. It translates to CASSAGQGAQSEQYF.

The chain has TRBV4-1 and TRBJ1-2; 7 bases are a match to TRBD1. This CDR3 contains 16 residues. Germline CDR1 is MGHRA and CDR2 is YSYEKL. The junction had 8 bases not matched to a gene; V was cut back by 1 base and J by 3 bases. The chain's CDR3 is CASSQAPGGLDYGYTF. The CDR3 DNA reads as TGCGCCAGCAGCCAAGCACCAGGGGGTCTTGACTATGGCTACACCTTC.

This CDR3 reads CASRGLAAEGDTQYF. CDR3 nucleotides: TGCGCCAGCAGGGGACTAGCTGCCGAAGGAGATACGCAGTATTTT. V is TRBV10-2 and J is TRBJ2-3; 9 nucleotides line up with TRBD2. This CDR3 is 15 amino acids long. Germline V lookup: CDR1 WSHSY, CDR2 SAAADI. Trimming at V came to 6 bases and at J to 5 bases, leaving 9 bases not matched to a gene.

The genes are TRBV19 and TRBJ1-5, with 8 bases fitting TRBD1. V gave up 4 bases and J gave up 0 bases; unmatched junction bases: 11. This CDR3 contains 18 residues. Germline values: CDR1 LNHDA, CDR2 SQIVND (reference sequence). The CDR3 DNA sequence: TGTGCCAGTAGTAAGGGGGACAGGATAGGGTATAGCAATCAGCCCCAGCATTTT. Translating gives CASSKGDRIGYSNQPQHF.

The rearrangement joins TRBV28 to TRBJ1-5, with TRBD1 matching over 9 bases. CDR1 and CDR2 from the germline V gene are MDHEN and SYDVKM. The CDR3 is 14 amino acids. V lost 6 bases, J lost 6 bases, and 6 bases stayed unmatched. The CDR3 region is CASRAGTGLQPQHF. The DNA for the CDR3 is TGTGCCAGCAGAGCGGGGACAGGGCTTCAGCCCCAGCATTTT.

This clone was detected only a few times. The chain joins TRBV7-8 to TRBJ2-5, with TRBD1 as a possible D gene (6 bases). Germline loops: CDR1 SGHVS, CDR2 FQNEAQ. The CDR3 is made up of 16 amino acids. V lost 1 base and J 2 bases, leaving 14 bases between the germline ends. The chain's CDR3 is CASSLVLTGQQETQYF. The CDR3 nucleotides read TGTGCCAGCAGCTTAGTACTGACAGGCCAGCAAGAGACCCAGTACTTC.

The rearrangement joins TRBV28 to TRBJ1-2; the match to TRBD1 covers 7 bases. This CDR3 is 14 amino acids long. With 6 bases clipped from V and 4 bases from J, the junction kept 8 bases outside the gene matches. Germline lookup yields CDR1 MDHEN and CDR2 SYDVKM. CDR3 amino acids: CASSTTGVSYGYTF. The CDR3 nucleotides read TGTGCCAGCAGCACTACAGGGGTTTCCTATGGCTACACCTTC.

The V call is TRBV28, the J call TRBJ1-4; 7 nucleotides agree with TRBD1. Germline V gene sequence: CDR1 MDHEN, CDR2 SYDVKM. The CDR3 sequence is 14 residues long. Trimming cost V 6 bases and J 0 bases; bases outside gene matches: 1. The CDR3 here is CASSTGATNEKLFF. The CDR3 DNA sequence: TGTGCCAGCAGCACAGGGGCAACTAATGAAAAACTGTTTTTT.

The V call is TRBV7-9, the J call TRBJ1-2; maybe TRBD1 (6 bases). In germline, CDR1 is SEHNR, CDR2 FQNEAQ (reference sequence). The CDR3 sequence is 13 residues long. V shed 6 bases and J shed 1 base, with 9 bases lying between them. The CDR3 DNA follows: TGTGCCAGCAGTAACAGGGTTAACTATGGCTACACCTTC. This encodes CASSNRVNYGYTF.

This chain uses TRBV7-6 with TRBJ1-6; D gene ambiguous. The CDR3 extends over 14 amino acids. V lost 5 bases to trimming and J lost 8 bases, with 13 bases between them. The germline gives CDR1 SGHVS, CDR2 FNYEAQ. This CDR3 is CASSRMAGDSPLHF. In DNA, the CDR3 is TGTGCCAGCAGCCGAATGGCGGGCGATTCACCCCTCCACTTT.

The chain employs TRBV5-6 and TRBJ2-7; TRBD1 might be the D (5 bases). Trimming left V 4 bases short and J 7 bases short, with 27 bases between. The CDR3 loop spans 17 amino acids. Germline V lookup: CDR1 SGHDT, CDR2 YYEEEE. CDR3 coding DNA: TGTGCCAGCAGCCAAAGTCATCAGGGCCCCCTGGAGAGGGAGCAGTACTTC. It encodes CASSQSHQGPLEREQYF.

The genes are TRBV11-2 and TRBJ1-4; possible D gene TRBD1, 5 bases. This CDR3 contains 17 residues. Germline lookup yields CDR1 SGHAT and CDR2 FQNNGV. V shed 5 bases and J shed 2 bases, with 18 bases lying between them. The CDR3 sequence: CASSTPRVGGTNEKLFF. DNA for the CDR3: TGTGCCAGCAGCACCCCTAGGGTTGGGGGGACTAATGAAAAACTGTTTTTT.

This clone was observed a handful of times. V is TRBV6-1 and J is TRBJ1-4, with 7 bases matching TRBD1. The CDR3 is 18 amino acids. Germline V gene lookup returns CDR1 MNHNS and CDR2 SASEGT. J was trimmed by 2 bases and V by 4 bases; bases with no gene match: 13. In nucleotides, the CDR3 is TGTGCCAGCAGTGGCGAGACAGGGTGGGGCGGGACTAATGAAAAACTGTTTTTT. Its protein is CASSGETGWGGTNEKLFF.

Only a few counts were recorded for this clone. CDR3: CASSLNGERGQYF. The DNA of the CDR3 is TGTGCCAGCAGCTTAAATGGGGAACGGGGGCAGTACTTC. The chain links TRBV7-9 to TRBJ2-7; perhaps TRBD2 as D (5 bases). CDR3 size: 13 residues. Trimming stripped 2 bases from V and 9 bases from J, with 14 bases between. CDR1 and CDR2 from the germline V gene are SEHNR and FQNEAQ (reference sequence).

This clone was detected once. The V gene is TRBV11-2, the J gene TRBJ2-3, with 7 nucleotides matching TRBD2. CDR1 and CDR2 (germline): SGHAT, FQNNGV. Trimming cost V 1 base and J 5 bases; bases outside gene matches: 6. This CDR3 comprises 15 residues. CDR3 bases: TGTGCCAGCAGCTTAGCGGGGGGAGGGATAGATACGCAGTATTTT. Residues: CASSLAGGGIDTQYF.

V and J are TRBV13 and TRBJ1-5; D not resolved. Trimming shortened V by 3 bases and J by 5 bases, and 14 bases separated the two germline ends. From germline, CDR1 is PRHDT and CDR2 FYEKMQ (reference sequence). This CDR3 has 15 amino acids. Written as DNA, the CDR3 is TGTGCCAGCAGCTTGGGAAGGCAGAGAGATCAGCCCCAGCATTTT. Residues: CASSLGRQRDQPQHF.

V usage is TRBV19 and J usage is TRBJ1-1; tentatively, D is TRBD1 (6 bases). Germline-derived CDR1 and CDR2 are LNHDA and SQIVND (reference sequence). V lost 6 bases and J lost 1, with 18 bases in between. The CDR3 totals 16 residues. The CDR3 loop reads CASSRGLTGTNTEAFF. The CDR3 DNA follows: TGTGCCAGTAGCCGGGGCCTGACAGGTACGAACACTGAAGCTTTCTTT.

This chain joins TRBV7-2 and TRBJ2-7; 9 bases map to TRBD1. Looked up from germline, CDR1 is SGHTA and CDR2 is FQGNSA. The CDR3 loop spans 15 amino acids. The trim removed 1 base at V and 7 bases at J, leaving 8 bases unmatched. This chain's CDR3 is CASSLGGQGLREQYF. The CDR3, as DNA: TGTGCCAGCAGCTTAGGGGGACAGGGTCTTCGAGAGCAGTACTTC. Looking up the rest from reference TRBV7-2 and TRBJ2-7 gives the full variable domain: GAGVSQSPSNKVTEKGKDVELRCDPISGHTALYWYRQSLGQGLEFLIYFQGNSAPDKSGLPSDRFSAERTGGSVSTLTIQRTQQEDSAVYLCASSLGGQGLREQYFGPGTRLTVT.

The gene calls are TRBV9 and TRBJ2-7; D is unresolved. The CDR3 consists of 16 residues. Deletions cut 2 bases from V and 2 bases from J, with 17 bases between. Per germline, CDR1 SGDLS and CDR2 YYNGEE. CDR3 DNA: TGTGCCAGCAGCGTCGCCCGGACGGCGCAGACCTACGAGCAGTACTTC. Translated, it gives CASSVARTAQTYEQYF. Supplemented by reference TRBV9 and TRBJ2-7, the full variable domain reads DSGVTQTPKHLITATGQRVTLRCSPRSGDLSVYWYQQSLDQGLQFLIQYYNGEERAKGNILERFSAQQFPDLHSELNLSSLELGDSALYFCASSVARTAQTYEQYFGPGTRLTVT.

This clone was detected once. J is TRBJ2-5 and V is TRBV18, with a tentative D call TRBD2 (6 bases). From germline, CDR1 is KGHSH and CDR2 LQKENI. Between the trimmed V and J ends, which lost 1 base and 7 bases, there was a span of 22 bases. The CDR3 contains 17 residues. This chain's CDR3 is CASSPQGATASARTQYF. CDR3 DNA sequence: TGTGCCAGCTCACCACAGGGAGCTACGGCTAGCGCTAGGACCCAGTACTTC.

This chain joins TRBV2 and TRBJ2-5; no firm D call. This CDR3 comprises 14 residues. V was trimmed by 3 bases and J by 7 bases, leaving 15 bases between them. Germline CDR1 is SNHLY and CDR2 is FYNNEI. The CDR3 reads CASSDVGRLGTQYF. The CDR3, as DNA: TGTGCCAGCAGTGATGTTGGTCGGCTGGGGACCCAGTACTTC.

This chain connects TRBV2 to TRBJ2-7, with unresolved D. V was pared by 4 bases and J by 5 bases, with 18 bases between. This CDR3 is built from 15 residues. The germline gives CDR1 SNHLY, CDR2 FYNNEI. CDR3 residues: CASSALEVGGNEQYF. CDR3 bases: TGTGCCAGCAGTGCCCTAGAGGTCGGTGGGAACGAGCAGTACTTC.

This clone was observed a handful of times. The gene calls are TRBV7-9 and TRBJ2-3; 8 nucleotides line up with TRBD1. Per the germline V gene, CDR1 is SEHNR and CDR2 is FQNEAQ (reference sequence). V shed 11 bases, J shed 0 bases, and the junction held 4 bases outside the gene matches. The CDR3 spans 13 residues. Here the CDR3 reads CAVGTGSTDTQYF. For the CDR3, the DNA is TGTGCCGTTGGGACAGGAAGCACAGATACGCAGTATTTT.

V is TRBV29-1 and J is TRBJ1-2; D might be TRBD1 (5 bases). The CDR3 runs to 12 residues. CDR1 and CDR2 from the germline V gene are SQVTM and ANQGSEA. V dropped 1 base and J dropped 6 bases, with 9 bases sitting between them. This CDR3 reads CSVEGGPHGYTF. CDR3 sequence (DNA): TGCAGCGTTGAAGGGGGCCCCCATGGCTACACCTTC.

The chain uses TRBV11-2 and TRBJ1-4; TRBD1 is a possible D gene (6 bases). Germline V gene sequence: CDR1 SGHAT, CDR2 FQNNGV. The germline V and J ends were trimmed by 7 bases and 7 bases, with 16 bases remaining between them. The CDR3 is 14 residues long. This chain's CDR3 is CASTRGGHSEKLFF. The CDR3 DNA is TGTGCCAGCACCCGGGGGGGGCATAGTGAAAAACTGTTTTTT.

The rearrangement links TRBV28 to TRBJ2-3; D perhaps matches TRBD1 (5 bases). The V gene lost 5 bases and the J gene lost 5 bases, with 17 bases spanning the gap. CDR1 and CDR2 from the germline V gene are MDHEN and SYDVKM. There are 15 residues in the CDR3. The CDR3 DNA follows: TGTGCCAGCAGTAAACAGGAATTTCCTCAAGATACGCAGTATTTT. Protein: CASSKQEFPQDTQYF.

V gene TRBV27 combines with J gene TRBJ2-5, with 14 bases lining up with TRBD2. V gave up 2 bases and J gave up 5 bases; unmatched junction bases: 4. The CDR3 length is 16 residues. Germline CDR1 reads MNHEY; CDR2 reads SMNVEV (reference sequence). The CDR3 bases are TGTGCCAGCAGTTTAGCTTGGACTAGCGGGAGGGAGACCCAGTACTTC. It encodes CASSLAWTSGRETQYF.

The chain's CDR3 is CASNSAGVREQYF. CDR3 bases: TGTGCCAGCAATTCAGCGGGAGTGAGGGAGCAGTACTTC. This chain joins TRBV27 and TRBJ2-7; 8 nucleotides agree with TRBD2. CDR3 size: 13 residues. CDR1 and CDR2 from the germline V gene are MNHEY and SMNVEV (reference sequence). Trimming at V came to 7 bases and at J to 7 bases, leaving 9 bases not matched to a gene.

This clone showed up just once. V usage is TRBV6-1 and J usage is TRBJ2-3; D gene uncertain. The CDR3 covers 15 residues. CDR1 MNHNS and CDR2 SASEGT come from the germline V gene. V gave up 5 bases and J gave up 0 bases, with 12 bases separating them. CDR3 amino acids: CASSPRNSSTDTQYF. CDR3 in DNA: TGTGCCAGCAGTCCCCGGAATTCTAGCACAGATACGCAGTATTTT.